The 31 T cell receptor beta chains presented below share a single source sample, sequenced in a study of B cell selection in AIRE deficiency. Regulatory T cells were sorted as CD4+CD25hiCD127low/negative. Method: immunoSEQ multiplex PCR; TCRdb's copy keeps in-frame clones and lacks some. The sample lists approximately 21,000 clones; over 90% were seen once. Sequencing input: Tregs sorted from PBMCs. Receptors were obtained from a human donor with AIRE deficiency.

This chain's CDR3 is CASSQDSLGGGRRHIQYF. CDR3 coding DNA: TGTGCCAGCAGCCAAGATTCACTGGGTGGCGGGAGGAGGCACATTCAGTACTTC. This chain connects TRBV4-2 to TRBJ2-4; 8 bases align to TRBD2. Germline CDR1 reads LGHNA; CDR2 reads YNFKEQ. The CDR3 covers 18 residues. Trimming took 0 bases from V and 8 from J; bases not matched to a gene: 15.

The chain couples TRBV19 to TRBJ1-2; 8 bases are a match to TRBD1. From germline, CDR1 is LNHDA and CDR2 SQIVND (reference sequence). CDR3 length equals 15 residues. The trim removed 3 bases at V and 7 bases at J, leaving 10 bases unmatched. CDR3: CASSIGYGTGGGYTF. CDR3 in DNA: TGTGCCAGTAGTATTGGCTACGGGACAGGAGGTGGCTACACCTTC.

The count of this clone is one. V gene TRBV28 combines with J gene TRBJ1-2, with D maybe TRBD1 (5 bases). The CDR3 is 12 residues long. The germline V gene has CDR1 MDHEN and CDR2 SYDVKM. V gave up 5 bases and J gave up 8 bases, with 12 bases separating them. The CDR3 coding sequence is TGTGCCAGCAGTACTAACCACAGGGGCTACACCTTC. It specifies CASSTNHRGYTF.

The rearrangement joins TRBV7-8 to TRBJ2-1; D not certain. Trimming left V 0 bases short and J 4 bases short, with 10 bases between. The CDR3 is 15 amino acids. Germline CDR1 and CDR2: SGHVS and FQNEAQ. CDR3 DNA sequence: TGTGCCAGCAGCTTAGCGGGCGTATTATACAATGAGCAGTTCTTC. This translates into CASSLAGVLYNEQFF.

V is TRBV27 and J is TRBJ2-7; 8 nucleotides agree with TRBD2. The CDR3 loop spans 17 amino acids. CDR1 is MNHEY and CDR2 is SMNVEV in the germline V gene (reference sequence). Trimming removed 5 bases from V and 3 bases from J; junction bases left unmatched: 15. The CDR3 region has the DNA TGTGCCAGCAGTCCGAGAGGAAGAGCTAGCGGGTACTACGAGCAGTACTTC. Translation: CASSPRGRASGYYEQYF.

The gene calls are TRBV19 and TRBJ1-4; 7 nucleotides agree with TRBD1. The V and J ends lost 4 bases and 7 bases, in that order; junction bases with no gene match: 9. The CDR3 loop spans 15 amino acids. Germline V gene sequence: CDR1 LNHDA, CDR2 SQIVND (reference sequence). The CDR3 nucleotides are TGTGCCAGTAGTACCCAACTAGCAGGGGGTGAAAAACTGTTTTTT. Amino acids: CASSTQLAGGEKLFF.

This clone has a single count. The rearrangement joins TRBV23-1 to TRBJ1-2; tentative D call: TRBD1 (5 bases). TRBV23-1 is marked as an open reading frame, function uncertain. V lost 8 bases and J lost 4, with 14 bases in between. CDR3 size: 13 residues. This CDR3 is CASVLRVGYGYTF. The CDR3 DNA sequence: TGCGCCAGCGTTCTCAGGGTGGGCTATGGCTACACCTTC.

The chain recombines TRBV19 with TRBJ2-1, with 10 positions matching TRBD2. Germline V gene lookup returns CDR1 LNHDA and CDR2 SQIVND (reference sequence). After removal of 5 bases from V and 7 bases from J, the junction contained 8 bases not matched to a gene. This CDR3 comprises 15 residues. The CDR3 spells CASSVSWTSGNEQFF. DNA of the CDR3: TGTGCCAGTAGTGTCTCCTGGACTAGCGGTAATGAGCAGTTCTTC.

The sample holds one count of this clone. The gene calls are TRBV30 and TRBJ2-6; unclear D gene. Trimming shortened V by 8 bases and J by 8 bases, and 16 bases separated the two germline ends. This CDR3 contains 13 residues. Germline V CDR1 and CDR2: GTSNPN, SVGIG (reference sequence). This CDR3 reads CALQGSRTNVLTF. The CDR3 DNA follows: TGTGCCCTACAAGGCAGTAGGACCAACGTCCTGACTTTC.

This chain links TRBV5-1 with TRBJ1-4, with D hard to call. CDR3 length equals 13 residues. CDR1 is SGHRS, CDR2 YFSETQ, per germline. Trimming took 0 bases from V and 8 from J, leaving 8 bases between them. The CDR3 region has the DNA TGCGCCAGCAGCTTGGGTTCTGGCGAAAAACTGTTTTTT. Its protein is CASSLGSGEKLFF.

This chain joins TRBV9 and TRBJ1-5; no reliable D call. The CDR3 length is 15 residues. V was clipped by 0 bases and J by 1 base, with 8 bases between them. Germline CDR1 SGDLS, CDR2 YYNGEE. DNA of the CDR3: TGTGCCAGCAGCGTAGGGGTTTGGAGCAATCAGCCCCAGCATTTT. It is translated as CASSVGVWSNQPQHF.

The gene calls are TRBV15 and TRBJ1-4; D is unresolved. The CDR3 spans 14 residues. The germline gives CDR1 LNHNV, CDR2 YYDKDF (reference sequence). The V end was cut by 3 bases, the J end by 8 bases, with 13 bases between. CDR3 nucleotides: TGTGCCACCAGCAGGGGCCCTCCTGGGGAAAAACTGTTTTTT. Translation gives CATSRGPPGEKLFF.

The V and J genes are TRBV7-8 and TRBJ1-2; D may be TRBD1 (6 bases). V was cut by 6 bases and J by 6 bases, with 8 bases left in between. This CDR3 has 11 residues. Germline V gene data show CDR1 as SGHVS and CDR2 as FQNEAQ. CDR3 in DNA: TGTGCCAGCAGAGAGGGGGATGGCTACACCTTC. This gives the protein CASREGDGYTF.

The V gene is TRBV7-2, the J gene TRBJ1-1; no reliable D call. Trimming shortened V by 3 bases and J by 7 bases, and 9 bases separated the two germline ends. CDR1 is SGHTA, CDR2 FQGNSA, per germline. The CDR3 contains 12 residues. The CDR3 coding sequence is TGTGCCAGCAGCTTGCTAGGACGTGAAGCTTTCTTT. This sequence encodes CASSLLGREAFF.

This clone was observed a handful of times. The rearrangement links TRBV11-3 to TRBJ1-3; TRBD1 might be the D (6 bases). The CDR3 is made up of 14 amino acids. Germline lookup yields CDR1 SGHNT and CDR2 YENEEA. V gave up 5 bases and J gave up 5 bases, with 13 bases separating them. As DNA, the CDR3 is TGTGCCAGCAGCCGGACAGAAGAAAGAAACACCATATATTTT. This translates into CASSRTEERNTIYF.

The V call is TRBV20-1, the J call TRBJ1-1, with D uncertain. CDR1 and CDR2 (germline): DFQATT, SNEGSKA (reference sequence). Trimming stripped 6 bases from V and 8 bases from J, with 10 bases between. The CDR3 contains 10 residues. DNA of the CDR3: TGCAGTGCCCCAGCGAGAGAAGCTTTCTTT. Amino acids: CSAPAREAFF.

The V call is TRBV5-1, the J call TRBJ1-6; 8 positions agree with TRBD1. J lost 8 bases, V lost 4 bases, and 5 bases had no gene match. Germline V gene lookup returns CDR1 SGHRS and CDR2 YFSETQ. The CDR3 consists of 14 residues. CDR3 coding DNA: TGCGCCAGCAGCCCGGACAGGGCTTATTCACCCCTCCACTTT. Protein: CASSPDRAYSPLHF.

The chain joins TRBV28 to TRBJ2-7; 8 nucleotides align to TRBD1. The CDR3 consists of 15 residues. V lost 6 bases, J lost 2 bases, and 9 bases stayed unmatched. Germline assignment: CDR1 MDHEN and CDR2 SYDVKM. The DNA for the CDR3 is TGTGCCAGCAGACCCGCACAGGGGGTGGCCTACGAGCAGTACTTC. It yields the protein CASRPAQGVAYEQYF.

The chain links TRBV28 to TRBJ1-4; D possibly corresponds to TRBD1 (6 bases). This CDR3 is 13 amino acids long. Trimming shortened V by 7 bases and J by 7 bases, and 13 bases separated the two germline ends. Germline V gene sequence: CDR1 MDHEN, CDR2 SYDVKM. The CDR3 loop reads CASIGGVGEKLFF. The DNA for the CDR3 is TGTGCCAGCATCGGGGGCGTGGGTGAAAAACTGTTTTTT.

The V and J genes are TRBV19 and TRBJ2-3; 7 positions match TRBD2. Germline V gives CDR1 LNHDA, CDR2 SQIVND (reference sequence). The trim removed 7 bases at V and 2 bases at J, leaving 6 bases unmatched. The CDR3 length is 14 residues. In DNA form, the CDR3 reads TGTGCCAGTATGGCTAGCGGTATCACAGATACGCAGTATTTT. Translating it yields CASMASGITDTQYF.

V and J are TRBV5-4 and TRBJ1-2, with 8 bases aligning to TRBD1. The germline V gene encodes CDR1 SGHNT and CDR2 YYREEE (reference sequence). J lost 4 bases, V lost 4 bases, and 3 bases had no gene match. The CDR3 contains 13 residues. The CDR3 DNA reads as TGTGCCAGCAGCAGACAGGGGATCTATGGCTACACCTTC. Its translation: CASSRQGIYGYTF.

The genes are TRBV25-1 and TRBJ1-2; D gene ambiguous. The CDR3 length is 12 residues. The germline V and J ends were trimmed by 6 bases and 8 bases, with 13 bases remaining between them. Germline-derived CDR1 and CDR2 are MGHDK and SYGVNS. The CDR3 DNA reads as TGTGCCAGCAGCGCCTTATCGTGGGGCTACACCTTC. This gives the protein CASSALSWGYTF.

V usage is TRBV7-9 and J usage is TRBJ2-1; 10 bases line up with TRBD2. Germline V CDR1 and CDR2: SEHNR, FQNEAQ (reference sequence). V gave up 1 base and J gave up 7 bases; unmatched junction bases: 13. The CDR3 runs 18 residues. The CDR3 is CASSLEYLSSGSLNEQFF. The CDR3 DNA follows: TGTGCCAGCAGCTTAGAGTACCTGTCTAGCGGGAGTTTGAATGAGCAGTTCTTC.

The chain uses TRBV25-1 and TRBJ2-7; D unresolved. Germline-derived CDR1 and CDR2 are MGHDK and SYGVNS. The CDR3 length is 14 residues. The ends were cut back, 1 base at V and 5 bases at J, with 12 bases in the middle. CDR3 protein: CASSEWVASDEQYF. In nucleotides, the CDR3 is TGTGCCAGCAGTGAATGGGTTGCTTCGGACGAGCAGTACTTC.

The chain is built from TRBV18 and TRBJ1-1, with D unresolved. Germline V lookup: CDR1 KGHSH, CDR2 LQKENI. Trimming removed 4 bases at V and 1 base at J, with 1 base between. The CDR3 length is 11 residues. The CDR3 spells CASSQNTEAFF. In nucleotides, the CDR3 is TGTGCCAGCTCACAGAACACTGAAGCTTTCTTT.

The V call is TRBV7-4, the J call TRBJ2-7; D remains ambiguous. The CDR3 totals 13 residues. Germline CDR1 and CDR2: SGHVT and SQSDAQ. Trimming took off 4 bases at V and 7 bases at J, with 14 bases between the two ends. CDR3 DNA sequence: TGTGCCAGCAGCTCGGCCCCCCTTCTGGAGCAGTACTTC. Translating it yields CASSSAPLLEQYF.

V and J are TRBV28 and TRBJ1-1; D gene ambiguous. Germline V gives CDR1 MDHEN, CDR2 SYDVKM. The V gene lost 1 base and the J gene lost 7 bases, with 13 bases spanning the gap. The CDR3 consists of 14 residues. The CDR3, as DNA: TGTGCCAGCAGTTTATATTTGGGGTCACATGAAGCTTTCTTT. Amino acids: CASSLYLGSHEAFF.

The chain is built from TRBV2 and TRBJ2-2; 11 positions match TRBD2. The germline V gene encodes CDR1 SNHLY and CDR2 FYNNEI. This CDR3 spans 16 amino acids. V was pared by 6 bases and J by 2 bases, with 5 bases of the junction left unmatched. The CDR3 reads CASRKTSGINTGELFF. The CDR3 region has the DNA TGTGCCAGCAGGAAGACTAGCGGGATCAACACCGGGGAGCTGTTTTTT.

The chain carries TRBV5-5 and TRBJ2-7; 8 bases are shared with TRBD1. Germline lookup yields CDR1 SGHKS and CDR2 YYEKEE (reference sequence). This CDR3 comprises 15 residues. The ends lost 6 bases at V and 2 bases at J; junction bases unmatched: 10. The CDR3 DNA reads as TGTGCCAGCACCTGGGAACAGGGGGGAACCTACGAGCAGTACTTC. Translating gives CASTWEQGGTYEQYF.

CDR3 region: CASREAGSGYYGYTF. DNA for the CDR3: TGTGCCAGTCGCGAAGCAGGGAGTGGCTACTATGGCTACACCTTC. The V call is TRBV27, the J call TRBJ1-2; maybe TRBD1 (5 bases). Trimming took 9 bases from V and 3 from J, leaving 20 bases between them. CDR3 length: 15 amino acids. Germline V lookup: CDR1 MNHEY, CDR2 SMNVEV (reference sequence).

The rearrangement links TRBV27 to TRBJ2-7; 8 positions match TRBD2. Germline loops: CDR1 MNHEY, CDR2 SMNVEV (reference sequence). The CDR3 runs 15 residues. After removal of 0 bases from V and 5 bases from J, the junction contained 6 bases not matched to a gene. The CDR3 sequence is CASSLSAGVRDEQYF. As DNA, the CDR3 is TGTGCCAGCAGTTTATCAGCGGGAGTTCGCGACGAGCAGTACTTC.